Below, 10 T cell receptor beta chains from the same sample are listed, as sequenced in a study of shared clonotypes between healthy human individuals. The data were produced by immunoSEQ multiplex PCR, yet TCRdb's version contains in-frame clones alone and is incomplete. Of 2,500,000 or so clones detected, more than 85% appear once; the ten largest clones hold roughly 0.39%. The sequencing sample was made of naive CD4+ T cells from PBMCs. Subset indicated: CD45RA+ positively selected. All receptors derive from a man aged 18 to 29 in good health. Some clones in this sample may be carry-over from other donors' samples.

This clone has only one observation. This sequence joins TRBV5-1 and TRBJ2-3, with 9 bases that match TRBD2. This CDR3 has 13 amino acids. The germline V gene encodes CDR1 SGHRS and CDR2 YFSETQ. V was clipped by 4 bases and J by 9 bases; unmatched bases: 6. CDR3 DNA: TGCGCCAGCAGCGTAGCGGGAGATGACACGCAGTATTTT. Amino acids: CASSVAGDDTQYF.

V and J are TRBV5-1 and TRBJ1-1; D not resolved. The length of the CDR3 is 14 residues. Germline CDR1 reads SGHRS; CDR2 reads YFSETQ. Trimming shortened V by 4 bases and J by 2 bases, and 12 bases separated the two germline ends. DNA for the CDR3: TGCGCCAGCAGCCCCACAAGGGCCAACACTGAAGCTTTCTTT. It specifies CASSPTRANTEAFF.

This chain uses TRBV7-2 with TRBJ1-4; D remains unclear. The CDR3 runs to 16 residues. Trimming took off 6 bases at V and 0 bases at J, with 14 bases between the two ends. Germline CDR1 is SGHTA and CDR2 is FQGNSA. CDR3 in DNA: TGTGCCAGCAGTTATAGACATGGAACAACTAATGAAAAACTGTTTTTT. Protein product: CASSYRHGTTNEKLFF.

This clone was counted once. This chain connects TRBV6-1 to TRBJ1-5; TRBD1 matches 10 bases. Trimming at V came to 6 bases and at J to 4 bases, leaving 3 bases not matched to a gene. The CDR3 is 14 amino acids. Germline loops: CDR1 MNHNS, CDR2 SASEGT. CDR3 nucleotide sequence: TGTGCCAGCAGCCCGGGACAGGGGAATCAGCCCCAGCATTTT. Translated: CASSPGQGNQPQHF.

A note on this clone: Other DNA sequences in the sample encode the same CDR3. This sequence joins TRBV28 and TRBJ1-5; D is unresolved. With 5 bases removed from V and 2 bases from J, the gap between germline ends came to 10 bases. This CDR3 region has 14 residues. Germline CDR1 is MDHEN and CDR2 is SYDVKM. CDR3 in DNA: TGTGCCAGCAGTCCACGGACCGGCAATCAGCCCCAGCATTTT. Translating it yields CASSPRTGNQPQHF. Supplemented by reference TRBV28 and TRBJ1-5, the full variable domain reads DVKVTQSSRYLVKRTGEKVFLECVQDMDHENMFWYRQDPGLGLRLIYFSYDVKMKEKGDIPEGYSVSREKKERFSLILESASTNQTSMYLCASSPRTGNQPQHFGDGTRLSIL.

The V gene is TRBV5-1, the J gene TRBJ2-7, with D possibly being TRBD1 (5 bases). Germline CDR1 reads SGHRS; CDR2 reads YFSETQ. The CDR3 has 14 amino acids. The V end lost 4 bases, the J end lost 3 bases, and 14 bases lay between the germline ends. DNA for the CDR3: TGCGCCAGCAGCCACCGCGACAGTTTCTACGAGCAGTACTTC. Translating gives CASSHRDSFYEQYF.

This chain uses TRBV5-6 with TRBJ2-1, with D perhaps given as TRBD1 or TRBD2 (6 bases each). Germline V gene data show CDR1 as SGHDT and CDR2 as YYEEEE. With 4 bases removed from V and 8 bases from J, the gap between germline ends came to 19 bases. The CDR3 extends over 15 amino acids. CDR3 loop: CASSRGFTGLDEQFF. The CDR3 DNA follows: TGTGCCAGCAGCCGGGGGTTTACAGGGCTAGATGAGCAGTTCTTC.

The CDR3 DNA reads as TGTGCCAGCAGCTTGGGCGGACTAGCGTACAATGAGCAGTTCTTC. It yields the protein CASSLGGLAYNEQFF. The V call is TRBV5-4, the J call TRBJ2-1, with TRBD2 identical over 9 bases. The V gene end was trimmed by 0 bases and the J gene end by 4 bases; junction bases not matched to a gene: 2. The CDR3 is 15 amino acids. The V gene's germline CDR1 is SGHNT and CDR2 YYREEE (reference sequence).

This clone occurred once. The gene calls are TRBV18 and TRBJ2-3; no definite D call. V lost 0 bases and J 8 bases, leaving 9 bases between the germline ends. The CDR3 extends over 13 amino acids. Germline V gene lookup returns CDR1 KGHSH and CDR2 LQKENI. The CDR3 sequence: CASSPPVATTQYF. The CDR3 nucleotides are TGTGCCAGCTCACCACCCGTGGCAACTACGCAGTATTTT. Variable domain in full (rest from reference TRBV18 and TRBJ2-3): NAGVMQNPRHLVRRRGQEARLRCSPMKGHSHVYWYRQLPEEGLKFMVYLQKENIIDESGMPKERFSAEFPKEGPSILRIQQVVRGDSAAYFCASSPPVATTQYFGPGTRLTVL.

J is TRBJ2-1 and V is TRBV7-9; 15 nucleotides match TRBD2. Germline V CDR1 and CDR2: SEHNR, FQNEAQ (reference sequence). The trim removed 4 bases at V and 10 bases at J, leaving 2 bases unmatched. The CDR3 extends over 14 amino acids. The CDR3 protein is CASSWTSGGVEQFF. CDR3 DNA: TGTGCCAGCAGCTGGACTAGCGGGGGGGTCGAGCAGTTCTTC. The variable domain in full, with the rest retrieved from reference TRBV7-9 and TRBJ2-1, is DTGVSQNPRHKITKRGQNVTFRCDPISEHNRLYWYRQTLGQGPEFLTYFQNEAQLEKSRLLSDRFSAERPKGSFSTLEIQRTEQGDSAMYLCASSWTSGGVEQFFGPGTRLTVL.